A single T cell receptor beta chain is shown here with its context. There are a few counts of this clonotype. Its antigen remains unidentified. No much larger clone is present one base from it, and per-base qualities are unavailable. The data derive from a study of CD8+CD57+ T cells in acquired aplastic anemia (dated 2018 in TCRdb). Concerning the study at large: CD8+CD57+ expansion was defined as frequency above the mean frequency observed in healthy subjects. What the work shows at the level of the full study, not this receptor alone: No significant difference in CD8+ Simpson's diversity was found between patients and healthy controls (P=0.060). In patients, diversity was decreased in CD8+CD57+ cells compared with the total CD4+ and CD8+ cell pools. Although roughly 29 CD8+ CDR3 sequences were shared by patients and controls, these sequences appeared highly expressed in patients and within the immunodominant clones of patients.

The patients picked for sequencing were ones in whom flow cytometry had shown an expansion of CD8+CD57+ cells. CD8+CD57+ effector memory cells were additionally sequenced from about 15% of the 12 patients in whom enough cells were available. All patients had severe acquired aplastic anemia diagnosed by International Study of Aplastic Anemia and Agranulocytosis and Camitta criteria. No therapy had been received by the patients at the time of blood sampling. Bead enrichment of CD8+CD57+ cells gave a mean DNA yield of roughly 1.5 ug. The study deep-sequenced TCR repertoires of sorted CD4+ and CD8+ blood T cells from severe aplastic anemia patients and healthy subjects. In the USA, patient enrollment took place under clinicaltrials.gov protocols 00001620, 01623167, 00001397, 00071045, 00081523 and 00961064. Ficoll-Paque density gradient centrifugation was used to isolate peripheral blood mononuclear cells.

Profiling of TCR beta VDJ combinations and CDR3 sequences used genomic DNA as the template. An Illumina HiSeq 2000 was the platform used for TCR repertoire sequencing. The original pipeline was this. TRBV/TRBJ rearrangement plots, CDR3 size and DJ length profiles, and Simpson's diversity index were used to evaluate the repertoires. The most abundant DNA sequence in the deep sequencing data was defined as the immunodominant clone. CDR3 amino acid sequences were screened for sharing across subjects and were compared with published repertoires and the VDJdb database. The raw public data were reprocessed by TCRdb itself: fastp quality trimming at Q25, MiXCR clonotype calling, in-frame beta chains only. Entries that share a CDR3 protein sequence are merged under the most common genes and DNA. The V and J calls and clone size come from TCRdb's table, not from the authors' own analysis. The sample yields 15,000 to 20,000 distinct CDR3 sequences; 30% to 45% were counted once. The top ten hold approximately 86% of the sample.

V loses 6 bases of germline sequence and J loses 7 bases, and the interval between the two ends is 13 bases. Taken from cysteine to valine, the CDR3 has 12 residues. Only CDR3 DNA is held: 36 bases, read in frame from base 1. The chain links TRBV12-3 or TRBV12-4 with TRBJ2-7; the D gene is possibly TRBD2, with 6 bases matching. The clonotype was recovered from a human donor with aplastic anemia. Input material: CD8+CD57+ T cells sorted from PBMCs. The sample's cell subset or site, from its label and the paper: bead-enriched CD8+CD57+ effector memory T cells from SAA patients. The DNA sequence is TGTGCCAGCAGGTCCGACAGCGGGGAGCAGTACGTC. It translates as CASRSDSGEQYV.